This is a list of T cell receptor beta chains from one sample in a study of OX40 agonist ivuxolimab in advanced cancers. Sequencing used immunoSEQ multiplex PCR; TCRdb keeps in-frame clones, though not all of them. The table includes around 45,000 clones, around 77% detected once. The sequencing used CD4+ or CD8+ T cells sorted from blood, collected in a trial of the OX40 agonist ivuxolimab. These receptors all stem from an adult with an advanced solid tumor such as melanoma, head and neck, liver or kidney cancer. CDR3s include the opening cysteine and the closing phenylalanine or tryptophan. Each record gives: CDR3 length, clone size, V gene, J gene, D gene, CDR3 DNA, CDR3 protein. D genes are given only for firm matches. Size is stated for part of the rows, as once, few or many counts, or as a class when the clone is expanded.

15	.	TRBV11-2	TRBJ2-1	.	TGTGCCAGCAGCTTAGCGCTCCGTAGCCCCTCAGGGAAGTTCTTC	CASSLALRSPSGKFF
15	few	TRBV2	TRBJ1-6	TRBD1	TGTGCCAGCAGTGAAGAGGGGGCCGGGGTTTCACCCCTCCACTTT	CASSEEGAGVSPLHF
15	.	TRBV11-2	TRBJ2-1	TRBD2	TGTGCCAGCAGCCTAGCGGGAGGGGGTAAGAATGAGCAGTTCTTC	CASSLAGGGKNEQFF
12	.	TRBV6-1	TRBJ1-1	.	TGTGCCAGCATCTCAGGGGCCCGTGAAGCTTTCTTT	CASISGAREAFF
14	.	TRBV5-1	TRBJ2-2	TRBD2	TGCGCCAGCAGCCGGCTAGCGGGATCCGGGGAGCTGTTTTTT	CASSRLAGSGELFF
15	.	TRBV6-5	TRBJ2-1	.	TGTGCCAGCACTGCGGCCGTGAGCTCCTACAATGAGCAGTTCTTC	CASTAAVSSYNEQFF
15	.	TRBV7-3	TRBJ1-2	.	TGTGCCAGCAGCCTGCGGGGGGGAGTCCGCTATGGCTACACCTTC	CASSLRGGVRYGYTF
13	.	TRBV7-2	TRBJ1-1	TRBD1	TGTGCCAGCAGCGGGACAGGGAGGGCTGAAGCTTTCTTT	CASSGTGRAEAFF
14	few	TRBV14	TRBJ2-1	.	TGTGCCAGCAGCCAGGGACTTGCCTACAATGAGCAGTTCTTC	CASSQGLAYNEQFF
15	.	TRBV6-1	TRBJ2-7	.	TGTGCCAGCAGTGAAGGGTGGGGGGGGCCCTACGAGCAGTACTTC	CASSEGWGGPYEQYF
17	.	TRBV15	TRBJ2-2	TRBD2	TGTGCCACCAGGGGACTAGCGGGCTTAGCGAACACCGGGGAGCTGTTTTTT	CATRGLAGLANTGELFF
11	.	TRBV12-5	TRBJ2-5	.	TGTGCTAGTGGTACGAGAGAGACCCAGTACTTC	CASGTRETQYF
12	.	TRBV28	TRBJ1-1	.	TGTGCCAGCAGTTTACCCTTTACTGAAGCTTTCTTT	CASSLPFTEAFF
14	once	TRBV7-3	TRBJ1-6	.	TGTGCCAGCAGCTCCAGGCTTTATAATTCACCCCTCCACTTT	CASSSRLYNSPLHF
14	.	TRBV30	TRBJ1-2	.	TGTGCCTGGAGACCTGGCCAGGGCAACTATGGCTACACCTTC	CAWRPGQGNYGYTF
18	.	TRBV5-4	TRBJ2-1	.	TGTGCCAGCAGCAGGACGGGGGGCGGGGATAGCTCCTACAATGAGCAGTTCTTC	CASSRTGGGDSSYNEQFF
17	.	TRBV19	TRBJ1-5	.	TGTGCCAGTAGTAAAGGAAGGGTTTGGGTACGAGATCAGCCCCAGCATTTT	CASSKGRVWVRDQPQHF